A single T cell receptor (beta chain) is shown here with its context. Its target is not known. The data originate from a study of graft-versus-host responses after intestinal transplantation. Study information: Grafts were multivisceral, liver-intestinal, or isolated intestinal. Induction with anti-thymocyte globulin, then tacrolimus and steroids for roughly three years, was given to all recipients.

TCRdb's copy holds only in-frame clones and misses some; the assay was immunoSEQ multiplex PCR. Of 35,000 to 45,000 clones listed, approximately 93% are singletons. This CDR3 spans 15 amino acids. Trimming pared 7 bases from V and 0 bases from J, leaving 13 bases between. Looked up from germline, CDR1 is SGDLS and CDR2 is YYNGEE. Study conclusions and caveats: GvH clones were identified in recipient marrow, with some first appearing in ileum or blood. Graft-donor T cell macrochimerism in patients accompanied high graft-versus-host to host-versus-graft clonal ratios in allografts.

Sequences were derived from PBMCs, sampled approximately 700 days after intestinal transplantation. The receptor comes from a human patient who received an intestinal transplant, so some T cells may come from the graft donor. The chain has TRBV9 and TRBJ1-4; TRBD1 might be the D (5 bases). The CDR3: CASSGSAATNEKLFF. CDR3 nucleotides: TGTGCCAGCTCAGGGTCGGCGGCAACTAATGAAAAACTGTTTTTT.